Listed below are T cell receptor beta chains from one sample, sequenced in a study of CD8 T cells in ankylosing spondylitis. Each CDR3 protein is one row after TCRdb ran MiXCR on the 5' RACE reads. The sample contains 500,000 to 650,000 distinct CDR3 sequences, approximately 5.3% of which appear only once. The specimen was blood, either unsorted or a sorted T cell fraction (not recorded which). All receptors come from a male donor with ankylosing spondylitis. CDR3s include the opening cysteine and the closing phenylalanine or tryptophan. Each record gives: V gene, D gene, clone size, J gene, CDR3 protein, CDR3 DNA. D genes are given only for firm matches. The listing skips clone size in some rows; elsewhere it reads once, few, many or a size class.

V gene: TRBV5-1; D gene: .; clone size: many; J gene: TRBJ1-2; CDR3 protein: CASSPTPLKDSYGYTF; CDR3 DNA: TGCGCCAGCAGCCCGACGCCTCTCAAAGACAGCTATGGCTACACCTTC
V gene: TRBV15; D gene: TRBD1; clone size: many; J gene: TRBJ2-3; CDR3 protein: CATSMGQGRPDTQYF; CDR3 DNA: TGTGCCACCAGCATGGGACAGGGGCGCCCAGATACGCAGTATTTT
V gene: TRBV5-1; D gene: .; clone size: many; J gene: TRBJ1-1; CDR3 protein: CASSNGRGGNTEAFF; CDR3 DNA: TGCGCCAGCAGCAACGGAAGGGGGGGGAACACTGAAGCTTTCTTT
V gene: TRBV7-2; D gene: .; clone size: many; J gene: TRBJ1-5; CDR3 protein: CASSLGTVSNQPQHF; CDR3 DNA: TGTGCCAGCAGCTTAGGGACAGTTAGCAATCAGCCCCAGCATTTT
V gene: TRBV5-1; D gene: .; clone size: .; J gene: TRBJ2-5; CDR3 protein: CASSLEGPTQYF; CDR3 DNA: TGCGCCAGCAGCTTGGAAGGTCCAACCCAGTACTTC
V gene: TRBV20-1; D gene: TRBD1; clone size: many; J gene: TRBJ2-7; CDR3 protein: CSANLGQGDEQYF; CDR3 DNA: TGCAGTGCCAACTTAGGACAGGGCGACGAGCAGTACTTC
V gene: TRBV2; D gene: .; clone size: .; J gene: TRBJ2-7; CDR3 protein: CASSEASGLYYEQYF; CDR3 DNA: TGTGCCAGCAGTGAAGCTAGCGGTCTTTACTACGAGCAGTACTTC
V gene: TRBV12-3/TRBV12-4; D gene: .; clone size: many; J gene: TRBJ2-3; CDR3 protein: CASSKPVGGDGTDTQYF; CDR3 DNA: TGTGCCAGCAGCAAACCAGTGGGGGGCGATGGCACAGATACGCAGTATTTT
V gene: TRBV6-5; D gene: .; clone size: many; J gene: TRBJ2-5; CDR3 protein: CASRGQWETQYF; CDR3 DNA: TGTGCCAGCAGGGGACAATGGGAGACCCAGTACTTC
V gene: TRBV15; D gene: .; clone size: .; J gene: TRBJ1-6; CDR3 protein: CATSRGVYSPLHF; CDR3 DNA: TGTGCCACCAGCAGAGGGGTCTATTCACCCCTCCACTTT
V gene: TRBV5-5; D gene: .; clone size: .; J gene: TRBJ2-2; CDR3 protein: CASSPGPRGAGELFF; CDR3 DNA: TGTGCCAGCAGCCCTGGGCCCAGGGGTGCCGGGGAGCTGTTTTTT
V gene: TRBV11-1; D gene: TRBD2; clone size: many; J gene: TRBJ2-7; CDR3 protein: CASSLRRGRTYEQYF; CDR3 DNA: TGTGCCAGCAGCTTAAGGCGCGGGAGAACCTACGAGCAGTACTTC
V gene: TRBV28; D gene: TRBD2; clone size: many; J gene: TRBJ2-1; CDR3 protein: CASILSGTSGYNEQFF; CDR3 DNA: TGTGCCAGCATCCTATCCGGGACTAGCGGCTACAATGAGCAGTTCTTC
V gene: TRBV15; D gene: TRBD2; clone size: many; J gene: TRBJ2-1; CDR3 protein: CATSIPGGVSYNEQFF; CDR3 DNA: TGTGCCACCAGCATTCCCGGGGGGGTCTCCTACAATGAGCAGTTCTTC
V gene: TRBV4-3; D gene: .; clone size: few; J gene: TRBJ1-4; CDR3 protein: CASSQASATNEKLFF; CDR3 DNA: TGCGCCAGCAGCCAAGCTTCTGCAACTAATGAAAAACTGTTTTTT
V gene: TRBV20-1; D gene: .; clone size: many; J gene: TRBJ2-7; CDR3 protein: CSARGASDHEQYF; CDR3 DNA: TGCAGTGCTAGAGGGGCTAGTGACCACGAGCAGTACTTC
V gene: TRBV11-2; D gene: .; clone size: many; J gene: TRBJ2-3; CDR3 protein: CASSLDPPPGDTQYF; CDR3 DNA: TGTGCCAGCAGCTTAGATCCCCCCCCCGGGGATACGCAGTATTTT
V gene: TRBV12-5; D gene: .; clone size: .; J gene: TRBJ1-5; CDR3 protein: CASGLDLGQPQHF; CDR3 DNA: TGTGCTAGTGGTTTGGACTTGGGGCAGCCCCAGCATTTT
V gene: TRBV20-1; D gene: .; clone size: many; J gene: TRBJ2-3; CDR3 protein: CSAIKGADTQYF; CDR3 DNA: TGCAGTGCTATTAAGGGGGCAGATACGCAGTATTTT
V gene: TRBV5-6; D gene: .; clone size: many; J gene: TRBJ1-5; CDR3 protein: CASSSQLPRYSNQPQHF; CDR3 DNA: TGTGCCAGCAGCTCTCAGTTGCCCCGCTATAGCAATCAGCCCCAGCATTTT
V gene: TRBV6-2/TRBV6-3; D gene: TRBD2; clone size: many; J gene: TRBJ2-7; CDR3 protein: CASSGQGTSGYEQYF; CDR3 DNA: TGTGCCAGCAGCGGACAGGGGACTAGCGGCTACGAGCAGTACTTC
V gene: TRBV10-3; D gene: .; clone size: many; J gene: TRBJ2-1; CDR3 protein: CAISESGTGRTEQFF; CDR3 DNA: TGTGCCATCAGTGAGTCGGGTACAGGTCGAACTGAGCAGTTCTTC
V gene: TRBV30; D gene: .; clone size: few; J gene: TRBJ2-7; CDR3 protein: CAWSFGPYEQYF; CDR3 DNA: TGTGCCTGGAGTTTTGGTCCCTACGAGCAGTACTTC
V gene: TRBV20-1; D gene: TRBD2; clone size: many; J gene: TRBJ2-1; CDR3 protein: CSASGTSGRAYNEQFF; CDR3 DNA: TGCAGTGCTAGTGGGACTAGCGGGAGGGCCTACAATGAGCAGTTCTTC
V gene: TRBV4-2; D gene: .; clone size: many; J gene: TRBJ1-5; CDR3 protein: CASSQGISGTYQPQHF; CDR3 DNA: TGTGCCAGCAGCCAAGGGATTAGCGGCACATATCAGCCCCAGCATTTT
V gene: TRBV29-1; D gene: TRBD2; clone size: many; J gene: TRBJ2-3; CDR3 protein: CSVRGTSGVGGTDTQYF; CDR3 DNA: TGCAGCGTTCGGGGGACTAGCGGAGTGGGAGGCACAGATACGCAGTATTTT
V gene: TRBV20-1; D gene: .; clone size: many; J gene: TRBJ2-3; CDR3 protein: CSARYAADTQYF; CDR3 DNA: TGCAGTGCTAGATATGCGGCAGATACGCAGTATTTT
V gene: TRBV4-3; D gene: .; clone size: many; J gene: TRBJ1-2; CDR3 protein: CASSGTVLTNYGYTF; CDR3 DNA: TGCGCCAGCAGCGGTACGGTCCTAACTAACTATGGCTACACCTTC
V gene: TRBV6-5; D gene: .; clone size: many; J gene: TRBJ2-1; CDR3 protein: CASSYLLELSGYEQFF; CDR3 DNA: TGTGCCAGCAGTTACTTACTAGAGTTGTCAGGCTATGAGCAGTTCTTC
V gene: TRBV7-2; D gene: .; clone size: many; J gene: TRBJ1-5; CDR3 protein: CASSLESGINQPQHF; CDR3 DNA: TGTGCCAGCAGCTTAGAGTCGGGGATCAATCAGCCCCAGCATTTT
V gene: TRBV5-8; D gene: TRBD1; clone size: many; J gene: TRBJ1-1; CDR3 protein: CASSPIEGALMNTEAFF; CDR3 DNA: TGTGCCAGCAGCCCCATTGAGGGGGCCCTAATGAACACTGAAGCTTTCTTT
V gene: TRBV10-3; D gene: .; clone size: many; J gene: TRBJ2-5; CDR3 protein: CAISESWGETQYF; CDR3 DNA: TGTGCCATCAGTGAGTCCTGGGGAGAGACCCAGTACTTC
V gene: TRBV9; D gene: .; clone size: many; J gene: TRBJ2-7; CDR3 protein: CASSVDPSYEQYF; CDR3 DNA: TGTGCCAGCAGCGTAGACCCCTCCTACGAGCAGTACTTC
V gene: TRBV24-1; D gene: TRBD2; clone size: many; J gene: TRBJ2-1; CDR3 protein: CATSDPIAGGPYNEQFF; CDR3 DNA: TGTGCCACCAGTGATCCAATAGCGGGGGGGCCCTACAATGAGCAGTTCTTC
V gene: TRBV25-1; D gene: .; clone size: many; J gene: TRBJ2-1; CDR3 protein: CASSESGPWEQFF; CDR3 DNA: TGTGCCAGCAGTGAATCTGGGCCGTGGGAGCAGTTCTTC